This T cell receptor beta chain was sequenced during a study of OX40 agonist ivuxolimab in advanced cancers. This CDR3 spans 16 amino acids. V gave up 4 bases and J gave up 7 bases, with 21 bases separating them. Germline CDR1 SGHTS, CDR2 YDEGEE. TCRdb keeps only in-frame clones here, not all; method: immunoSEQ multiplex PCR. The sample has about 150,000 clones, 94% seen once. The specimen comprised CD4+ or CD8+ T cells sorted from blood, sampled in a trial of the OX40 agonist ivuxolimab. The sequence derives from an adult with an advanced solid tumor such as melanoma, head and neck, liver or kidney cancer. The rearrangement uses TRBV5-8 and TRBJ1-5; D might be TRBD1 (5 bases). In DNA, the CDR3 is TGTGCCAGCAGCCCTCATACAGGCCCTGGCGGACAGCCCCAGCATTTT. It specifies CASSPHTGPGGQPQHF. Filled out from reference TRBV5-8 and TRBJ1-5, the complete variable domain reads EAGVTQSPTHLIKTRGQQATLRCSPISGHTSVYWYQQALGLGLQFLLWYDEGEERNRGNFPPRFSGRQFPNYSSELNVNALELEDSALYLCASSPHTGPGGQPQHFGDGTRLSIL.